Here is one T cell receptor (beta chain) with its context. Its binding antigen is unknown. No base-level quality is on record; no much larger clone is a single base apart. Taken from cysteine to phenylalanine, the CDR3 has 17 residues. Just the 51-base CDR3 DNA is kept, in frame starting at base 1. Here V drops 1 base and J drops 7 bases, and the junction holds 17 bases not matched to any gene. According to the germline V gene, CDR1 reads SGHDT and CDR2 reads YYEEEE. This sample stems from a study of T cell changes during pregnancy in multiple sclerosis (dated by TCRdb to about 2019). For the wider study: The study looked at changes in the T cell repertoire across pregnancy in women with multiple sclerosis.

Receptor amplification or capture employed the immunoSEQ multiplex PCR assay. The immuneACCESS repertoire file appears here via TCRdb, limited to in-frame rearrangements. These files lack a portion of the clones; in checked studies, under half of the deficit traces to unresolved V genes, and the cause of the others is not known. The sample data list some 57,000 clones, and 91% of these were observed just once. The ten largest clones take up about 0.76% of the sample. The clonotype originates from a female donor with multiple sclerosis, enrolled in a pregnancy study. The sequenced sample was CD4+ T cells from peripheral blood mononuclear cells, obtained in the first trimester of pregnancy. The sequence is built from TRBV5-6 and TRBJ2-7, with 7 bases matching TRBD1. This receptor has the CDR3 CASSLRRLRQGRWEQYF. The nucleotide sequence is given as TGTGCCAGCAGCTTGCGGCGTTTGAGACAGGGAAGGTGGGAGCAGTACTTC.